The entry below describes one T cell receptor (beta chain). Its antigen target is currently unknown. No quality values exist for individual bases; no much larger clone is one base distant. The data were taken from a study of identical twins' blood T cells (dated by TCRdb to the early 2010s). For the study in its entirety: Around 50 million Illumina reads were obtained across approximately 12 libraries, comprising six alpha-chain and six beta-chain libraries. TCR alpha and beta chain repertoires of three pairs of monozygous twins were compared using next-generation sequencing to assess genetic influence on repertoire formation.

V is cut by 2 bases and J by 4 bases, and the space between the germline ends is 0 bases. CDR1 and CDR2 are drawn from the germline V gene: LGHNT, FRNRAP. The CDR3 spans 11 residues, from the cysteine through the phenylalanine. Only CDR3 DNA remains: 33 bases, in frame from the first base. Library preparation was by 5' RACE. TCRdb records Illumina Genome Analyzer IIx as the sequencer. RNA-based TCR cDNA libraries were prepared by a previously described protocol with several modifications. To prevent cross-contamination, sample-specific barcodes were introduced on both ends of each TCR cDNA library during cDNA synthesis and amplification. Per the authors' processing: Between about 100,000 and nearly 550,000 clonotypes were identified per individual, with about 2.2 to 4 million CDR3-containing reads per library. After reads with improper barcode index combinations were thrown out, a cloneset for each library was built using the MiTCR software. MiTCR filtered or rescued low-quality reads and corrected PCR and sequencing errors when assembling CDR3 clonotypes. Artificial out-of-frame clonotypes were removed by being mapped to in-frame sequences, with one indel in the CDR3 allowed. Similarity in V and J gene usage between donors was calculated as the Jensen-Shannon divergence divided by the mean entropy. The public reads were reprocessed in TCRdb via fastp at Q25 and MiXCR, keeping in-frame beta chains. Under each unique CDR3 protein, matching rows form one entry showing the most common genes and DNA. The V and J calls come from TCRdb's annotation, not from the publication. The sample yields 350,000 to 450,000 distinct CDR3 sequences; more than 25% were counted once. Approximately 6.6% of the sample lies in the top ten.

Paper-wide results and their limitations: Twin pairs were reported to be markedly more alike in V gene usage than unrelated donors were, even when looking at non-selected out-of-frame TCRbeta clonotypes. Looking at the most abundant TCRbeta clonotypes, every donor had more CDR3 sequences in common with her twin than with unrelated donors. The number of shared CDR3 clonotypes between two donors was mainly determined by the product of their cloneset sizes, and twins did not clearly deviate from this trend. Environmental influences could not be excluded as an explanation for twin similarity, since twins were reared together. Independent studies were stated to be required to validate the proposed role of the TCRalpha J segment in MHC recognition during thymic selection.

Six healthy women forming three monozygous twin pairs were used as donors. Each of the three twin pairs had been raised together, and the twins in each pair were thought likely to have encountered the same infectious agents and vaccines. TCR cDNA libraries were prepared from RNA that had been isolated from peripheral blood mononuclear cells. The chain is made from TRBV12-5 and TRBJ1-5; the D gene remains uncertain. The sample comprised PBMCs. The clonotype was recovered from a woman aged 18 to 55 in good health. The CDR3 corresponds to CASGLNQPQHF. The DNA sequence is given as TGTGCTAGTGGTTTGAATCAGCCCCAGCATTTT. Outside the CDR3, residues come from the reference TRBV12-5 and TRBJ1-5 proteins, so the full variable domain is: DARVTQTPRHKVTEMGQEVTMRCQPILGHNTVFWYRQTMMQGLELLAYFRNRAPLDDSGMPKDRFSAEMPDATLATLKIQPSEPRDSAVYFCASGLNQPQHFGDGTRLSIL.